Each of the 8 T cell receptor beta chains below was sequenced from the same sample in a study of regulatory T cells in long-lasting Graves disease. As for time point: persistent/refractory GD, antithyroid drugs over 5 years with positive TRAb. With RNA extracted from PBMCs as input, the TCR library was made. HTBI primers from iRepertoire and Arm-PCR of CDR3 regions yielded the TCR beta libraries. Via MiXCR, TCRdb re-called the multiplex PCR reads, giving one row per CDR3 protein. The table has 650,000 to 850,000 distinct CDR3 sequences, about 32% seen once; the top ten hold under 55%. The sequences come from peripheral blood mononuclear cells (PBMCs), collected when the disease was refractory, from a patient treated with antithyroid drugs. Source of these receptors: a female donor with Graves disease.

The chain recombines TRBV7-9 with TRBJ1-5, with TRBD1 as a possible D gene (5 bases). The CDR3 consists of 17 residues. In germline, CDR1 is SEHNR, CDR2 FQNEAQ (reference sequence). The V end lost 4 bases, the J end lost 1 base, and 17 bases lay between the germline ends. The CDR3 bases are TGTGCCAGCAGCTCAGACGCCGGGGGGGGAAGCAATCAGCCCCAGCATTTT. Its translation: CASSSDAGGGSNQPQHF.

This clonotype was counted ten times or more. CDR3 residues: CASTRAGDSNEKLFF. CDR3 coding DNA: TGTGCCAGCACGAGGGCCGGGGACAGTAATGAAAAACTGTTTTTT. This chain links TRBV6-1 with TRBJ1-4, with 7 bases matching TRBD1. V lost 7 bases to trimming and J lost 4 bases; unmatched junction nucleotides: 9. The germline CDR1 and CDR2 sequences are MNHNS and SASEGT. The CDR3 is 15 residues long.

The genes are TRBV10-2 and TRBJ1-5, with TRBD1 identical over 10 bases. CDR1 and CDR2 from the germline V gene are WSHSY and SAAADI. The V and J ends lost 6 bases and 6 bases, in that order; junction bases with no gene match: 14. The CDR3 runs to 17 residues. The CDR3 is CASRNTGTGERGQPQHF. The CDR3 DNA follows: TGCGCCAGCAGGAACACGGGGACAGGGGAACGTGGTCAGCCCCAGCATTTT.

On this clonotype itself: A much larger clone sits a single nucleotide away, making a read error possible. The rearrangement joins TRBV28 to TRBJ2-7; TRBD1 matches at 10 bases. Trimming at V came to 11 bases and at J to 9 bases, leaving 13 bases not matched to a gene. Germline assignment: CDR1 MDHEN and CDR2 SYDVKM. The CDR3 is 13 amino acids. CDR3 nucleotide sequence: TGTGCCGTAACCGGGACAGGGGACCACGTGCAGTACTTC. Translated: CAVTGTGDHVQYF.

This clonotype occurred many times. The rearrangement joins TRBV27 to TRBJ1-2; 11 bases agree with TRBD1. This CDR3 region has 14 residues. Germline V CDR1 and CDR2: MNHEY, SMNVEV (reference sequence). With 6 bases clipped from V and 7 bases from J, the junction kept 7 bases outside the gene matches. CDR3 DNA: TGTGCCAGCAGACTAAGGACAGGGGGCTTTGGCTACACCTTC. It translates to CASRLRTGGFGYTF.

This clonotype was seen a few times. CDR3 residues: CACARGKSNQPQHF. CDR3 nucleotide sequence: TGTGCCTGTGCAAGGGGAAAAAGCAATCAGCCCCAGCATTTT. The V call is TRBV28, the J call TRBJ1-5, with a possible D match to TRBD1 (5 bases). Germline V gives CDR1 MDHEN, CDR2 SYDVKM. The V end was cut by 11 bases, the J end by 1 base, with 15 bases between. The CDR3 is made up of 14 amino acids.

The chain couples TRBV3-1 to TRBJ1-5, with D possibly TRBD1 on 6 matching bases. Trimming stripped 1 base from V and 7 bases from J, with 11 bases between. The germline gives CDR1 LGHDT, CDR2 YNNKEL (reference sequence). The CDR3 is 14 amino acids. Here the CDR3 reads CASSQAGAEQPQHF. Written as DNA, the CDR3 is TGTGCCAGCAGCCAAGCAGGGGCAGAGCAGCCCCAGCATTTT.

The CDR3 loop is CASSLSSRREQYF. For the CDR3, the DNA is TGTGCCAGCAGTTTATCGAGCAGGCGCGAGCAGTACTTC. The chain has TRBV27 and TRBJ2-7; D gene uncertain. The CDR3 is 13 residues long. Germline loops: CDR1 MNHEY, CDR2 SMNVEV (reference sequence). V lost 0 bases, J lost 6 bases, and 9 bases lay in between.